The 20 T cell receptor beta chains in this list originate from one sample, sequenced in a study of spatial heterogeneity in lung cancer. Time point noted: sample taken at primary tumor resection. From tumor, nontumor lung or frozen PBMC, whole RNA was taken unsorted for sequencing. TCRdb re-called the 5' RACE reads through MiXCR, storing one row per CDR3 protein. Altogether 15,000 or so distinct CDR3 sequences are present, roughly a fifth being singletons, with the ten largest covering around 19%. Sequenced material: PBMCs, taken at surgery. These receptors all stem from a female donor with early-stage non-small cell lung cancer.

This clonotype was recorded at least ten times. This rearrangement joins TRBV2 to TRBJ1-2; D not certain. Per the germline V gene, CDR1 is SNHLY and CDR2 is FYNNEI. The CDR3 contains 14 residues. V lost 4 bases and J 7 bases, leaving 16 bases between the germline ends. This CDR3 is CASSGFRDKGGYTF. The CDR3 DNA reads TGTGCCAGCAGTGGTTTCAGAGACAAGGGTGGCTACACCTTC.

This clonotype was seen repeatedly, ten times or more. The CDR3 loop reads CATSEGSFSTEAFF. The CDR3 nucleotides read TGTGCCACCAGTGAGGGGAGTTTTTCCACTGAAGCTTTCTTT. The J gene is TRBJ1-1, the V gene TRBV24-1; D ambiguous. The germline CDR1 and CDR2 sequences are KGHDR and SFDVKD. Trimming left V 4 bases short and J 4 bases short, with 12 bases between. The CDR3 spans 14 residues.

Ten or more counts support this clonotype. The chain combines TRBV9 with TRBJ2-3, with TRBD2 matching 8 bases. With 4 bases clipped from V and 4 bases from J, the junction kept 8 bases outside the gene matches. Germline CDR1 is SGDLS and CDR2 is YYNGEE. The CDR3 is 15 amino acids. CDR3 sequence reads: CASSFTGREADTQYF. The DNA of the CDR3 is TGTGCCAGCAGCTTTACCGGGAGGGAGGCAGATACGCAGTATTTT.

This clonotype turned up a few times. V usage is TRBV28 and J usage is TRBJ1-2; the match to TRBD1 covers 12 bases. The CDR3 has 18 amino acids. V lost 7 bases, J lost 4 bases, and 16 bases stayed unmatched. The germline gives CDR1 MDHEN, CDR2 SYDVKM. The CDR3 nucleotides read TGTGCCAGCAAAGGGACAGGGGGCCATAGTTTATTATCCTATGGCTACACCTTC. Translated, it gives CASKGTGGHSLLSYGYTF.

This clonotype was seen repeatedly, ten times or more. The chain employs TRBV28 and TRBJ2-4, with D hard to call. This CDR3 comprises 15 residues. Trimming left V 10 bases short and J 0 bases short, with 16 bases between. The germline V gene encodes CDR1 MDHEN and CDR2 SYDVKM. The DNA of the CDR3 is TGTGCCACTCTCTCGGCGGCGGTAGCCAAAAACATTCAGTACTTC. It encodes CATLSAAVAKNIQYF.

This clonotype was seen repeatedly, ten times or more. The genes are TRBV28 and TRBJ2-5, with D perhaps given as TRBD1 or TRBD2 (5 bases each). CDR1 and CDR2 (germline): MDHEN, SYDVKM. Trimming removed 3 bases at V and 7 bases at J, with 12 bases between. There are 13 residues in the CDR3. CDR3 coding DNA: TGTGCCAGCAGTTTTGGGGGTCTAGTGACCCAGTACTTC. It yields the protein CASSFGGLVTQYF.

Ten or more counts support this clonotype. The genes are TRBV28 and TRBJ2-7; possible D gene TRBD2, 7 bases. Germline CDR1 reads MDHEN; CDR2 reads SYDVKM. The CDR3 has 13 residues. V was clipped by 8 bases and J by 2 bases, with 13 bases between them. The CDR3 region is CASEGEGTYEQYF. CDR3 in DNA: TGTGCCAGCGAGGGGGAGGGGACCTACGAGCAGTACTTC.

This clonotype occurred many times. The chain recombines TRBV5-4 with TRBJ2-7, with 8 positions matching TRBD2. V dropped 3 bases and J dropped 5; count of bases not matched to a gene: 4. The CDR3 is made up of 13 amino acids. CDR1 and CDR2 (germline): SGHNT, YYREEE (reference sequence). The DNA of the CDR3 is TGTGCCAGCAGCTCGGGACTAGATAACGAGCAGTACTTC. Its protein is CASSSGLDNEQYF.

As concerns this clonotype: A read error is possible here, since a much larger clone lies one base away. This sequence joins TRBV19 and TRBJ2-1; the D gene is possibly TRBD1 (5 bases). V shed 7 bases and J shed 1 base, with 11 bases lying between them. The CDR3 sequence is 14 residues long. Germline-derived CDR1 and CDR2 are LNHDA and SQIVND (reference sequence). DNA of the CDR3: TGTGCCAGTATTAGGGGTTATTCCTACAATGAGCAGTTCTTC. Translating it yields CASIRGYSYNEQFF.

The chain uses TRBV5-6 and TRBJ2-7; 7 positions agree with TRBD2. The V gene's germline CDR1 is SGHDT and CDR2 YYEEEE. This CDR3 comprises 15 residues. Trimming took 1 base from V and 2 from J; bases not matched to a gene: 6. CDR3 region: CASSLRPSGAYEQYF. DNA of the CDR3: TGTGCCAGCAGCTTGAGGCCTAGCGGTGCCTACGAGCAGTACTTC.

There are many counts of this clonotype. The chain combines TRBV7-9 with TRBJ1-5, with D possibly being TRBD1 (6 bases). V was cut by 5 bases and J by 3 bases, with 8 bases left in between. Per the germline V gene, CDR1 is SEHNR and CDR2 is FQNEAQ (reference sequence). The length of the CDR3 is 13 residues. The CDR3 protein is CASSPGANQPQHF. The CDR3 DNA reads TGTGCCAGCAGCCCGGGGGCCAATCAGCCCCAGCATTTT.

This clonotype appeared many times. The chain combines TRBV7-3 with TRBJ2-7, with D tentatively TRBD1 or TRBD2 (5 bases each). The V end was cut by 5 bases, the J end by 5 bases, with 13 bases between. The CDR3 is 13 residues long. From germline, CDR1 is SGHTA and CDR2 FQGTGA. This CDR3 is CASSVRDRDEQYF. CDR3 in DNA: TGTGCCAGCAGCGTCCGGGACCGGGACGAGCAGTACTTC.

This clonotype was counted a few times. V usage is TRBV4-1 and J usage is TRBJ2-5; D is possibly TRBD1 (6 bases). The germline V gene has CDR1 MGHRA and CDR2 YSYEKL. The V gene lost 3 bases and the J gene lost 4 bases, with 12 bases spanning the gap. This CDR3 comprises 14 residues. The CDR3 is CASSQGDTVETQYF. The CDR3 DNA reads TGCGCCAGCAGCCAGGGGGACACCGTAGAGACCCAGTACTTC.

Ten or more counts support this clonotype. The gene calls are TRBV18 and TRBJ2-7; TRBD1 might be the D (6 bases). The CDR3 runs 14 residues. Trimming took 4 bases from V and 2 from J, leaving 12 bases between them. Germline V gene lookup returns CDR1 KGHSH and CDR2 LQKENI. This CDR3 reads CASSHRDRAYEQYF. CDR3 sequence (DNA): TGTGCCAGCTCACACAGGGACCGTGCCTACGAGCAGTACTTC.

The chain recombines TRBV2 with TRBJ1-2; D is unclear. Trimming left V 4 bases short and J 7 bases short, with 13 bases between. Germline V lookup: CDR1 SNHLY, CDR2 FYNNEI. CDR3 size: 13 residues. In DNA form, the CDR3 reads TGTGCCAGCAGTGGGGTTGCAGCGTCTGGCTACACCTTC. Encoded protein: CASSGVAASGYTF.

This clonotype was observed at least ten times. V and J are TRBV6-2 or TRBV6-3 and TRBJ2-5; TRBD1 might be the D (5 bases). Germline CDR1 reads MNHEY; CDR2 reads SVGEGT. V lost 2 bases and J 4 bases, leaving 14 bases between the germline ends. CDR3 length equals 15 residues. CDR3 DNA: TGTGCCAGCAGTTACCCTCCCCAGGGTGTAGAGACCCAGTACTTC. This translates into CASSYPPQGVETQYF.

This clonotype was recorded a few times. The chain joins TRBV24-1 to TRBJ1-1; D is ambiguous. Deletions cut 11 bases from V and 1 base from J, with 13 bases between. The CDR3 is 13 amino acids. Per germline, CDR1 KGHDR and CDR2 SFDVKD. In DNA, the CDR3 is TGTGCCATCGCGAGGGATTCGAACACTGAAGCTTTCTTT. This sequence encodes CAIARDSNTEAFF.

This clonotype was detected ten times or more. The rearrangement uses TRBV29-1 and TRBJ1-2, with 8 bases aligning to TRBD1. The V gene end was trimmed by 7 bases and the J gene end by 1 base; junction bases not matched to a gene: 2. This CDR3 is 12 amino acids long. Germline CDR1 is SQVTM and CDR2 is ANQGSEA. CDR3 nucleotides: TGCAGCGCCGGACAGGGTAACTATGGCTACACCTTC. Encoded protein: CSAGQGNYGYTF. Full variable domain (rest looked up from reference TRBV29-1 and TRBJ1-2): SAVISQKPSRDICQRGTSLTIQCQVDSQVTMMFWYRQQPGQSLTLIATANQGSEATYESGFVIDKFPISRPNLTFSTLTVSNMSPEDSSIYLCSAGQGNYGYTFGSGTRLTVV.

This chain joins TRBV27 and TRBJ2-7; 8 bases fit TRBD2. The J segment lost 5 bases and the V segment lost 5 bases, leaving 11 bases of the junction unmatched. CDR1 and CDR2 from the germline V gene are MNHEY and SMNVEV (reference sequence). The CDR3 extends over 15 amino acids. CDR3 in DNA: TGTGCCAGCAGTCCCCGGGACCGGGAGGGGAACGAGCAGTACTTC. Protein sequence: CASSPRDREGNEQYF.

The CDR3: CATGPGQGDLIYNEQFF. The DNA of the CDR3 is TGTGCCACTGGTCCGGGACAGGGGGACTTAATTTACAATGAGCAGTTCTTC. The chain recombines TRBV10-3 with TRBJ2-1; TRBD1 agrees at 11 bases. The germline V gene encodes CDR1 ENHRY and CDR2 SYGVKD. Losses at the gene ends were 10 bases for V and 4 bases for J; bases not matched to a gene: 15. The CDR3 contains 17 residues.